These 15 T cell receptor beta chains originate from one sample sequenced in a study of CXCR3-negative and CXCR3-positive naive CD8 T cells. Carrying UMI labels, the TRB cDNA libraries were prepared through 5' RACE. TCRdb reprocessed the 5' RACE reads; each CDR3 protein has one entry and no DNA is given. This repertoire comprises 70,000 to 100,000 distinct CDR3 sequences; its ten largest clones make up approximately 1.5%. Sequenced sample: naive CXCR3- CD8+ T cells from blood. The subset here: CD45RO-CCR7+CD27+CD95- naive CD8+ T cells lacking CXCR3 (TNR3-). The receptors originated from a human donor in good health. Some clones in this sample may be carry-over from other donors' samples.

The CDR3: CASRGELYEQYF. This chain connects TRBV7-9 to TRBJ2-7; the TRBD1 assignment by TCRdb is unverifiable without DNA. The V gene's germline CDR1 is SEHNR and CDR2 FQNEAQ (reference sequence). This CDR3 region has 12 residues.

The genes are TRBV6-1 and TRBJ1-1. Per the germline V gene, CDR1 is MNHNS and CDR2 is SASEGT. This CDR3 has 13 residues. CDR3: CASRAWVGTEAFF.

This chain links TRBV7-9 with TRBJ2-7. This CDR3 has 12 residues. Germline-derived CDR1 and CDR2 are SEHNR and FQNEAQ (reference sequence). CDR3 in amino acids: CASSPGPYEQYF. Filled out from reference TRBV7-9 and TRBJ2-7, the complete variable domain reads DTGVSQNPRHKITKRGQNVTFRCDPISEHNRLYWYRQTLGQGPEFLTYFQNEAQLEKSRLLSDRFSAERPKGSFSTLEIQRTEQGDSAMYLCASSPGPYEQYFGPGTRLTVT.

The chain couples TRBV29-1 to TRBJ1-1. The CDR3 runs 11 residues. The germline V gene has CDR1 SQVTM and CDR2 ANQGSEA. Here the CDR3 reads CSVVTNTEAFF. Complete variable domain (other parts from reference TRBV29-1 and TRBJ1-1): SAVISQKPSRDICQRGTSLTIQCQVDSQVTMMFWYRQQPGQSLTLIATANQGSEATYESGFVIDKFPISRPNLTFSTLTVSNMSPEDSSIYLCSVVTNTEAFFGQGTRLTVV.

The V and J genes are TRBV7-9 and TRBJ2-1; the D gene TCRdb calls, TRBD2, cannot be checked with no DNA. The CDR3 covers 17 residues. The germline CDR1 and CDR2 sequences are SEHNR and FQNEAQ (reference sequence). The CDR3 protein is CASSMGLAGVAYNEQFF.

CDR3 amino acids: CASSQDGGTARSYNEQFF. The J gene is TRBJ2-1, the V gene TRBV4-1; TCRdb indicates TRBD2, and absent DNA this call remains unverified. This CDR3 contains 18 residues. Per the germline V gene, CDR1 is MGHRA and CDR2 is YSYEKL.

This chain connects TRBV4-3 to TRBJ1-1; checking the TCRdb D call of TRBD1 is not possible without DNA. Germline V lookup: CDR1 LGHNA, CDR2 YSLEER. The CDR3 is 15 amino acids. The CDR3 here is CASSQGGDTGEGAFF.

The chain carries TRBV28 and TRBJ2-2; checking the TCRdb D call of TRBD2 is not possible without DNA. Looked up from germline, CDR1 is MDHEN and CDR2 is SYDVKM. The CDR3 spans 14 residues. The CDR3 here is CASWGTSDPGELFF.

The chain has TRBV4-3 and TRBJ2-1; TCRdb lists TRBD2, though no DNA is available to test this call. CDR1 and CDR2 (germline): LGHNA, YSLEER. This CDR3 is built from 14 residues. The CDR3: CASSQAGDYNEQFF.

The chain carries TRBV28 and TRBJ2-3; TCRdb picks TRBD2, but there is no DNA to check that call. Per germline, CDR1 MDHEN and CDR2 SYDVKM. The CDR3 consists of 17 residues. This chain's CDR3 is CASSTRLSGGSTDTQYF.

The CDR3 loop reads CASSLPRDSSNTGELFF. The V gene is TRBV11-3, the J gene TRBJ2-2; TCRdb reports TRBD1, a call that lacks DNA to check it against. The CDR3 has 17 amino acids. Germline V gene lookup returns CDR1 SGHNT and CDR2 YENEEA.

J is TRBJ2-5 and V is TRBV20-1; TCRdb names TRBD2, which stays unverified in the absence of DNA. CDR3 length: 15 residues. CDR1 DFQATT and CDR2 SNEGSKA come from the germline V gene (reference sequence). The CDR3 region is CSVRKPGLAEKTQYF.

The V gene is TRBV29-1, the J gene TRBJ2-1; checking the TCRdb D call of TRBD2 is not possible without DNA. The CDR3 length is 16 residues. Germline values: CDR1 SQVTM, CDR2 ANQGSEA. The CDR3: CSVRTGTSGSINEQFF.

The genes are TRBV29-1 and TRBJ1-5; TCRdb reports TRBD1, a call that lacks DNA to check it against. CDR3 length equals 15 residues. CDR1 and CDR2 from the germline V gene are SQVTM and ANQGSEA. The CDR3 is CSVEISPGGNQPQHF.

The chain joins TRBV7-9 to TRBJ2-5; TCRdb designates TRBD2, a call that cannot be tested without DNA. Germline-derived CDR1 and CDR2 are SEHNR and FQNEAQ (reference sequence). The CDR3 has 18 amino acids. The chain's CDR3 is CASSQLVAGVSGQETQYF.